Each of the 19 T cell receptor beta chains below was sequenced from the same sample in a study of CD8 T cells in ankylosing spondylitis (TCRdb year 2017). These TCRs are of unknown antigen specificity. Overall results and qualifications from the work: Blood from ankylosing spondylitis patients appeared to be characterized by a TCR beta motif made up of about 8 highly homologous amino acid variants.

The library was built by means of 5' RACE. The instrument given in TCRdb is Illumina HiSeq 2500. Using fastp at Q25 and MiXCR, TCRdb reprocessed the public reads and kept productive beta chains. Merged by CDR3 protein, the rows form single entries marked with the most common genes and DNA. The sample yields over 600,000 distinct CDR3 sequences; roughly 19% were counted once. Of the sample, around a fifth falls within the top ten clones. Sequenced input: blood, either unsorted or a sorted T cell fraction (not recorded which). These receptors all come from a male donor with ankylosing spondylitis.

This clonotype was recorded a few times. The chain joins TRBV2 to TRBJ1-1; perhaps TRBD1 as D (5 bases). V shed 6 bases and J shed 11 bases, with 16 bases lying between them. The CDR3 sequence is 12 residues long. Germline loops: CDR1 SNHLY, CDR2 FYNNEI. CDR3: CASSSGQGRAFF. In DNA, the CDR3 is TGTGCCAGCAGCTCAGGTCAGGGTCGGGCTTTCTTT.

This clonotype was observed a few times. This rearrangement joins TRBV5-1 to TRBJ1-5, with TRBD1 identical over 10 bases. The CDR3 spans 15 residues. After removal of 3 bases from V and 3 bases from J, the junction contained 3 bases not matched to a gene. The V gene's germline CDR1 is SGHRS and CDR2 YFSETQ. CDR3 bases: TGCGCCAGCAGCTGGGGGACAGGGGACAATCAGCCCCAGCATTTT. Its translation is CASSWGTGDNQPQHF.

The chain couples TRBV11-1 to TRBJ1-3; maybe TRBD1 (6 bases). The CDR3 length is 18 residues. V was shortened by 4 bases and J by 4 bases, with 23 bases between the two germline ends. Germline V CDR1 and CDR2: SGHAT, FQDESV (reference sequence). DNA for the CDR3: TGTGCCAGCAGCTCCGGACAGCTGGGGGCATGGAGGGGAAACACCATATATTTT. Translation gives CASSSGQLGAWRGNTIYF.

This sequence joins TRBV12-3 or TRBV12-4 and TRBJ2-7; 12 bases fit TRBD1. Losses at the gene ends were 7 bases for V and 5 bases for J; bases not matched to a gene: 6. The CDR3 consists of 14 residues. The CDR3 DNA reads TGTGCCAGCACCCCGGGACAGGGGGCCCACGAGCAGTACTTC. As protein: CASTPGQGAHEQYF.

This clonotype was seen a few times. In nucleotides, the CDR3 is TGTGCCAGCAGCCTTGGGCGGACCGGGGAGCTGTTTTTT. Translation: CASSLGRTGELFF. The chain links TRBV12-3 or TRBV12-4 to TRBJ2-2; D not resolved. This CDR3 has 13 residues. V lost 6 bases to trimming and J lost 5 bases, with 10 bases between them.

The V and J genes are TRBV20-1 and TRBJ2-3; D may be TRBD1 (5 bases). The DNA end is more similar to TRBJ1-5, so the J call may be wrong. Germline CDR1 and CDR2: DFQATT and SNEGSKA (reference sequence). The CDR3 has 16 residues. The CDR3 sequence is CSARGTSGGTTDTQHF. Written as DNA, the CDR3 is TGCAGTGCTAGGGGGACTAGCGGGGGGACGACAGATACGCAGCATTTT.

This clonotype showed up many times. This chain joins TRBV5-5 and TRBJ1-5; no definite D call. This CDR3 contains 16 residues. Germline CDR1 SGHKS, CDR2 YYEKEE (reference sequence). V lost 0 bases to trimming and J lost 0 bases, with 10 bases between them. This CDR3 is CASSLVGSLSNQPQHF. The CDR3 DNA reads TGTGCCAGCAGCTTGGTGGGTTCCCTTAGCAATCAGCCCCAGCATTTT. Variable domain in full (rest from reference TRBV5-5 and TRBJ1-5): DAGVTQSPTHLIKTRGQQVTLRCSPISGHKSVSWYQQVLGQGPQFIFQYYEKEERGRGNFPDRFSARQFPNYSSELNVNALLLGDSALYLCASSLVGSLSNQPQHFGDGTRLSIL.

The chain carries TRBV2 and TRBJ2-7; 8 bases fit TRBD2. The CDR3 has 14 amino acids. Trimming cost V 7 bases and J 5 bases; bases outside gene matches: 10. CDR1 is SNHLY, CDR2 FYNNEI, per germline. The CDR3 is CASILRGAGDEQYF. The CDR3 DNA follows: TGTGCCAGCATACTGCGGGGGGCCGGGGACGAGCAGTACTTC.

The V call is TRBV12-3 or TRBV12-4, the J call TRBJ2-3, with 8 bases lining up with TRBD1. The CDR3 consists of 14 residues. J was trimmed by 2 bases and V by 7 bases; bases with no gene match: 5. The CDR3 nucleotides are TGTGCCAGCACTCGACAGGGGATCACAGATACGCAGTATTTT. This sequence encodes CASTRQGITDTQYF.

This clonotype was observed a few times. This chain links TRBV11-2 with TRBJ2-1; 8 positions agree with TRBD1. CDR3 length: 16 amino acids. The germline CDR1 and CDR2 sequences are SGHAT and FQNNGV. Trimming at V came to 3 bases and at J to 2 bases, leaving 6 bases not matched to a gene. The CDR3 spells CASSFHSGGAYNEQFF. CDR3 sequence (DNA): TGTGCCAGCAGCTTTCACTCAGGGGGCGCCTACAATGAGCAGTTCTTC.

The chain links TRBV29-1 to TRBJ1-3, with no clear D. Looked up from germline, CDR1 is SQVTM and CDR2 is ANQGSEA. This CDR3 has 11 amino acids. Trimming stripped 7 bases from V and 1 base from J, with 5 bases between. The CDR3 spells CSGESGNTIYF. As DNA, the CDR3 is TGCAGCGGAGAGTCTGGAAACACCATATATTTT.

The chain links TRBV11-1 to TRBJ2-5; 7 bases fit TRBD2. The CDR3 sequence is 14 residues long. Losses at the gene ends were 2 bases for V and 3 bases for J; bases not matched to a gene: 3. Germline V lookup: CDR1 SGHAT, CDR2 FQDESV (reference sequence). CDR3 DNA sequence: TGTGCCAGCAGCTTAAGACTAGCAGAAGAGACCCAGTACTTC. Translated: CASSLRLAEETQYF.

This clonotype came up a few times. V and J are TRBV20-1 and TRBJ2-7; 9 bases align to TRBD1. Germline V lookup: CDR1 DFQATT, CDR2 SNEGSKA (reference sequence). The CDR3 length is 16 residues. V lost 0 bases, J lost 0 bases, and 6 bases stayed unmatched. Here the CDR3 reads CSARDMGDRASYEQYF. The CDR3 nucleotides read TGCAGTGCTAGAGATATGGGGGACAGGGCCTCCTACGAGCAGTACTTC.

The CDR3: CATRDSKGEQYF. CDR3 DNA sequence: TGTGCCACTCGGGACAGCAAGGGCGAGCAGTACTTC. This chain joins TRBV7-9 and TRBJ2-7; 7 bases fit TRBD1. J gave up 6 bases and V 10 bases, and 9 bases lay outside the gene matches. The germline CDR1 and CDR2 sequences are SEHNR and FQNEAQ (reference sequence). The CDR3 covers 12 residues.

V gene TRBV7-9 combines with J gene TRBJ1-4; D possibly corresponds to TRBD1 (5 bases). Deletions cut 5 bases from V and 7 bases from J, with 17 bases between. CDR3 length: 15 residues. The germline gives CDR1 SEHNR, CDR2 FQNEAQ (reference sequence). CDR3 in DNA: TGTGCCAGCAGCCGCCCCCAGGGCCCGACTGAAAAACTGTTTTTT. It is translated as CASSRPQGPTEKLFF.

The CDR3 spells CASSLVGQVTDTQYF. The CDR3 DNA reads TGCGCCAGCAGCTTGGTAGGCCAGGTCACAGATACGCAGTATTTT. V is TRBV5-1 and J is TRBJ2-3; D remains ambiguous. Germline loops: CDR1 SGHRS, CDR2 YFSETQ. Trimming took 0 bases from V and 2 from J, leaving 10 bases between them. The CDR3 spans 15 residues.

In its sample, this clonotype was seen a few times. The chain couples TRBV12-3 or TRBV12-4 to TRBJ1-3; no definite D call. V dropped 3 bases and J dropped 0 bases, with 9 bases sitting between them. This CDR3 is built from 15 residues. The CDR3 region has the DNA TGTGCCAGCAGTTTTGACCCCTACTCTGGAAACACCATATATTTT. Amino acids: CASSFDPYSGNTIYF.

A few counts support this clonotype. The chain carries TRBV5-1 and TRBJ2-2; no clear D gene. The CDR3 is 15 amino acids. The germline gives CDR1 SGHRS, CDR2 YFSETQ. V lost 1 base to trimming and J lost 0 bases, with 7 bases between them. In nucleotides, the CDR3 is TGCGCCAGCAGCTTGAATGGGGCGAACACCGGGGAGCTGTTTTTT. It encodes CASSLNGANTGELFF.

The gene calls are TRBV18 and TRBJ2-2; no clear D gene. V lost 3 bases and J lost 1, with 12 bases in between. CDR3 length: 16 residues. CDR1 and CDR2 from the germline V gene are KGHSH and LQKENI. CDR3 in DNA: TGTGCCAGCTCACCTTCCGCCCCGGGGAACACCGGGGAGCTGTTTTTT. It yields the protein CASSPSAPGNTGELFF.